This TCR beta chain is from a study of cytomegalovirus exposure and HLA in healthy donors. Study findings and constraints: The investigators catalogued 150 to 200 TCR beta chains as cytomegalovirus-associated. DRB1 showed the most TCR associations and HLA-C the fewest in a later analysis, as rates varied by HLA locus.

Germline lookup yields CDR1 SNHLY and CDR2 FYNNEI. V lost 6 bases and J lost 2, with 14 bases in between. This CDR3 has 14 amino acids. Turning to this clone: Its target is unknown.

In the PCR, 60 Vbeta and 13 Jbeta primers were used. Sequenced by immunoSEQ multiplex PCR; TCRdb stores in-frame clones only, minus some. The data hold approximately 150,000 clones, with around 70% observed a single time. The material sequenced was PBMCs. The receptor was isolated from a man aged 35-49 years in good health and CMV-seronegative. The chain recombines TRBV2 with TRBJ2-7, with a weak D call TRBD2 (6 bases). The CDR3 spells CASSSGDWPYEQYF. CDR3 nucleotides: TGTGCCAGCAGCTCCGGGGACTGGCCCTACGAGCAGTACTTC.